This T cell receptor beta chain stems from a study of blood T cells in healthy people across ages. The study drew donors from healthy Caucasian individuals in Russia aged roughly 6 to 100. Per-sample yields of isolated PBMCs were at least 6 million. The J segment lost 0 bases and the V segment lost 4 bases, leaving 8 bases of the junction unmatched. CDR3 size: 15 residues. Germline V gives CDR1 DFQATT, CDR2 SNEGSKA (reference sequence). Using a J-beta primer mix together with a sample-barcoded 5' primer, a second PCR was run for roughly 6 to 12 cycles. With 12 random nucleotides, a template-switch adaptor tagged each individual cDNA molecule. Each CDR3 protein is one row after TCRdb ran MiXCR on the 5' RACE reads. The table lists some 790,000 distinct CDR3 sequences, about 28% of them singletons. Study-wide results and caveats: Across the age range, TCR beta diversity per million T cells fell in a roughly linear way.

This clonotype turned up a few times. What it binds is unknown. The chain is built from TRBV20-1 and TRBJ2-7; 8 positions match TRBD2. Sequenced material: blood. The receptor's source is a woman over 75 in good health. In DNA form, the CDR3 reads TGCAGTGCTACCGGGACTAGGCTTATCTCCTACGAGCAGTACTTC. Amino acid sequence: CSATGTRLISYEQYF.